This record covers a single T cell receptor beta chain. Sequenced by immunoSEQ multiplex PCR; TCRdb stores in-frame clones only, minus some. This table has tens of thousands of clones, about 89% appearing once. These data are taken from a study of technical replicates of blood from a handful of donors. The clonotype originates from a human donor in good health. The source material was T cells isolated from PBMCs.

CDR3 DNA: TGTGCCAGCAGGAGCCGCAGGGAGGCCTACGAGCAGTACTTC. This gives the protein CASRSRREAYEQYF. This chain uses TRBV6-5 with TRBJ2-7; a weak D match, TRBD2 (6 bases). V was pared by 6 bases and J by 2 bases, with 14 bases between. Per germline, CDR1 MNHEY and CDR2 SVGAGI. This CDR3 contains 14 residues.